Listed below are T cell receptor beta chains from one sample, sequenced in a study of vaccination and CD4 T cells after COVID-19. No antigen is known for these receptors. TCRdb recomputed calls from the PCR reads with MiXCR, one row per CDR3 protein. Of some 12,000 distinct CDR3 sequences in the sample, less than 70% were seen once. The sample consisted of CD4+ T cells from blood, cultured in vitro, taken before SARS-CoV-2 vaccination. The receptors were gathered from a human donor who had recovered from COVID-19. The CDR3 runs from the conserved cysteine through the conserved F or W. Each record gives: CDR3 protein, CDR3 DNA, D gene, J gene, V gene, clone size. D genes are given only for firm matches. Some rows mark clone size as missing; the rest say once, few, many or name a class of expanded clone.

CDR3: CASSSRQRETQYF; DNA: TGTGCCAGCAGCTCCAGACAGAGAGAGACCCAGTACTTC; D: -; J: TRBJ2-5; V: TRBV7-2; size: -
CDR3: CASLPLVGSTEAFF; DNA: TGTGCCAGCCTCCCCCTTGTCGGGAGCACTGAAGCTTTCTTT; D: -; J: TRBJ1-1; V: TRBV18; size: -
CDR3: CASRLSGTGGHQPQHF; DNA: TGTGCCAGTAGGCTTTCCGGGACAGGGGGACATCAGCCCCAGCATTTT; D: TRBD1; J: TRBJ1-5; V: TRBV19; size: few
CDR3: CATSRDRLVSYNEQFF; DNA: TGTGCCACCAGCAGAGATCGACTAGTCTCCTACAATGAGCAGTTCTTC; D: -; J: TRBJ2-1; V: TRBV15; size: few
CDR3: CAISGTGNKDYGYTF; DNA: TGTGCCATCAGTGGTACGGGTAACAAGGACTATGGCTACACCTTC; D: -; J: TRBJ1-2; V: TRBV10-3; size: few
CDR3: CASSSRDRSTDTQYF; DNA: TGTGCCAGCAGCAGCCGGGACAGGAGCACAGATACGCAGTATTTT; D: TRBD1; J: TRBJ2-3; V: TRBV5-4; size: once
CDR3: CSARSVLGLGGANSPLHF; DNA: TGCAGTGCTAGAAGCGTGCTCGGGTTGGGAGGGGCGAATTCACCCCTCCACTTT; D: -; J: TRBJ1-6; V: TRBV20-1; size: -
CDR3: CAISPGTGPNYGYTF; DNA: TGTGCCATCAGCCCCGGGACAGGGCCGAACTATGGCTACACCTTC; D: TRBD1; J: TRBJ1-2; V: TRBV10-3; size: few
CDR3: CASSSGGVSEAFF; DNA: TGTGCCAGCAGTTCCGGGGGCGTATCTGAAGCTTTCTTT; D: -; J: TRBJ1-1; V: TRBV28; size: few
CDR3: CSAADLWNLAKNIQYF; DNA: TGCAGTGCTGCCGACCTATGGAATTTAGCCAAAAACATTCAGTACTTC; D: -; J: TRBJ2-4; V: TRBV20-1; size: -
CDR3: CASSKGGSQETQYF; DNA: TGTGCCAGCAGCAAGGGGGGATCCCAAGAGACCCAGTACTTC; D: -; J: TRBJ2-5; V: TRBV21-1; size: -
CDR3: CSARKGLAGATDTQYF; DNA: TGCAGTGCTAGAAAGGGACTAGCGGGAGCCACAGATACGCAGTATTTT; D: TRBD2; J: TRBJ2-3; V: TRBV20-1; size: -
CDR3: CAINGQANSPLHF; DNA: TGTGCCATCAATGGTCAGGCCAATTCACCCCTCCACTTT; D: -; J: TRBJ1-6; V: TRBV10-3; size: -
CDR3: CASTDSPIEAFF; DNA: TGTGCCAGCACCGACAGTCCCATTGAAGCTTTCTTT; D: -; J: TRBJ1-1; V: TRBV2; size: -
CDR3: CASSYSRRAGTEAFF; DNA: TGTGCCAGCAGTTACTCTCGGAGGGCGGGCACTGAAGCTTTCTTT; D: -; J: TRBJ1-1; V: TRBV6-5; size: few
CDR3: CSAYSISGNTDTQYF; DNA: TGCAGTGCTTACAGCATTAGCGGGAACACAGATACGCAGTATTTT; D: TRBD2; J: TRBJ2-3; V: TRBV20-1; size: -
CDR3: CSAYGTGYSNQPQHF; DNA: TGCAGTGCTTACGGGACAGGCTATAGCAATCAGCCCCAGCATTTT; D: TRBD1; J: TRBJ1-5; V: TRBV20-1; size: few
CDR3: CASSLGTGGSGYTF; DNA: TGTGCCAGCAGCTTAGGCACAGGGGGCTCAGGCTACACCTTC; D: TRBD1; J: TRBJ1-2; V: TRBV7-2; size: -
CDR3: CASSSRAGFYGYTF; DNA: TGTGCCAGCAGCTCCCGTGCGGGGTTCTATGGCTACACCTTC; D: -; J: TRBJ1-2; V: TRBV7-9; size: -
CDR3: CASRAQGSAASQPQHF; DNA: TGTGCCAGCAGAGCACAGGGGTCCGCAGCCAGTCAGCCCCAGCATTTT; D: TRBD1; J: TRBJ1-5; V: TRBV6-1; size: -
CDR3: CATSRDLGGDGYTF; DNA: TGTGCCACCAGCAGAGATTTAGGAGGGGATGGCTACACCTTC; D: -; J: TRBJ1-2; V: TRBV15; size: few
CDR3: CTSSLVGEGSPLHF; DNA: TGCACCAGCAGCTTGGTGGGGGAGGGTTCACCCCTCCACTTT; D: -; J: TRBJ1-6; V: TRBV5-1; size: -
CDR3: CASSYLGGGPTDTQYF; DNA: TGTGCCAGCAGTTATCTGGGGGGAGGCCCCACAGATACGCAGTATTTT; D: -; J: TRBJ2-3; V: TRBV7-3; size: -
CDR3: CATSRKTGAQETQYF; DNA: TGTGCCACCAGCAGAAAAACAGGGGCCCAAGAGACCCAGTACTTC; D: TRBD1; J: TRBJ2-5; V: TRBV15; size: -
CDR3: CACARQGNQPQHF; DNA: TGTGCCTGCGCCCGACAGGGGAACCAGCCCCAGCATTTT; D: TRBD1; J: TRBJ1-5; V: TRBV30; size: few
CDR3: CASSLRQNTEAFF; DNA: TGTGCCAGCAGCTTAAGGCAGAACACTGAAGCTTTCTTT; D: -; J: TRBJ1-1; V: TRBV7-3; size: -
CDR3: CASSLSREGDTQYF; DNA: TGTGCCAGCAGCTTATCACGGGAGGGAGATACGCAGTATTTT; D: TRBD2; J: TRBJ2-3; V: TRBV7-3; size: -
CDR3: CASSESPGGTGELFF; DNA: TGTGCCAGTAGTGAATCTCCAGGGGGCACCGGGGAGCTGTTTTTT; D: TRBD1; J: TRBJ2-2; V: TRBV6-4; size: few
CDR3: CASSEALSGTYNEQFF; DNA: TGTGCCAGCAGTGAAGCGCTGAGCGGGACCTACAATGAGCAGTTCTTC; D: TRBD2; J: TRBJ2-1; V: TRBV6-1; size: -
CDR3: CASSKFYEQYF; DNA: TGTGCCAGCAGCAAATTCTACGAGCAGTACTTC; D: -; J: TRBJ2-7; V: TRBV5-8; size: -
CDR3: CSARRVRWDTEAFF; DNA: TGCAGTGCTAGAAGGGTTAGGTGGGACACTGAAGCTTTCTTT; D: -; J: TRBJ1-1; V: TRBV20-1; size: few
CDR3: CSASSGGGAVNTQYF; DNA: TGCAGTGCTAGTAGCGGCGGGGGGGCAGTAAATACGCAGTATTTT; D: TRBD2; J: TRBJ2-3; V: TRBV20-1; size: -
CDR3: CASSVTRDNEQFF; DNA: TGTGCCAGCAGCGTGACTAGAGACAATGAGCAGTTCTTC; D: -; J: TRBJ2-1; V: TRBV6-1; size: -
CDR3: CSAVYRDGSYEQYF; DNA: TGCAGTGCTGTATACCGGGACGGATCCTACGAGCAGTACTTC; D: -; J: TRBJ2-7; V: TRBV20-1; size: once
CDR3: CASSYLSVTQPQHF; DNA: TGTGCCAGCAGTTACTTGTCGGTCACGCAGCCCCAGCATTTT; D: -; J: TRBJ1-5; V: TRBV6-5; size: few
CDR3: CASTGRGETQYF; DNA: TGTGCCAGCACAGGGCGGGGGGAGACCCAGTACTTC; D: TRBD2; J: TRBJ2-5; V: TRBV2; size: -
CDR3: CASSESGEQYF; DNA: TGTGCCAGCAGTGAAAGTGGGGAGCAGTACTTC; D: -; J: TRBJ2-7; V: TRBV2; size: -
CDR3: CAISMTSGRQETQYF; DNA: TGTGCCATCAGTATGACTAGCGGGAGACAAGAGACCCAGTACTTC; D: TRBD2; J: TRBJ2-5; V: TRBV10-3; size: -